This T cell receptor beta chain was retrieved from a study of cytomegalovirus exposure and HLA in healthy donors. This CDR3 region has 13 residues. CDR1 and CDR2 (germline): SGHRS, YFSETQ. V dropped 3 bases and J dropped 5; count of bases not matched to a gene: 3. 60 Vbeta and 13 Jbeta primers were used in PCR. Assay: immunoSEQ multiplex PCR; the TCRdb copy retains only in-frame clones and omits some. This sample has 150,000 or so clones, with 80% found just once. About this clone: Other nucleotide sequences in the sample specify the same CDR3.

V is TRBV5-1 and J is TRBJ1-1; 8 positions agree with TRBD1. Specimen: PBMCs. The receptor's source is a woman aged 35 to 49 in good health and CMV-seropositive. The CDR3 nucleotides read TGCGCCAGCAGCTCGACAGGGGATACTGAAGCTTTCTTT. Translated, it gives CASSSTGDTEAFF.